This T cell receptor (beta chain) emerged from a study of blood T cell repertoires in COVID-19. After removal of 3 bases from V and 0 bases from J, the junction contained 10 bases not matched to a gene. Germline V gene data show CDR1 as DFQATT and CDR2 as SNEGSKA (reference sequence). There are 16 residues in the CDR3. Source study methods: Amplification with reference gene primers provided the estimates of nucleated cell counts. TCRdb's copy holds only in-frame clones and misses some; the assay was immunoSEQ multiplex PCR. V, J and clone size are taken as reported in that table, and D and trimming were inferred from the DNA itself. This sample has 100,000 to 150,000 clones, with roughly 83% found just once. This clone was counted between two and nine times.

The genes are TRBV20-1 and TRBJ1-1; 7 bases are shared with TRBD1. This TCR came from a young woman who had recovered from COVID-19. Sequencing was carried out using peripheral blood. The CDR3 loop is CSASQAGGRMNTEAFF. As DNA, the CDR3 is TGCAGTGCTAGTCAGGCAGGGGGTCGTATGAACACTGAAGCTTTCTTT.